Listed below are T cell receptor beta chains from one sample, sequenced in a study of vaccination effects on CD4 cells after COVID-19. Their cognate antigens are unknown. Libraries were prepared by immunoSEQ multiplex PCR; TCRdb keeps only in-frame clonotypes and omits some of them. The table has 70,000 to 75,000 clones, 70% to 80% seen once; the top ten hold 2% to 2.5%. The specimen was CD4+ T cells from PBMCs cultured without peptide, collected before COVID-19 vaccination. These receptors all come from a human donor who received a COVID-19 vaccine. Both conserved end residues are trimmed from each CDR3.

J gene | V gene | CDR3 protein
TRBJ2-1 | TRBV7-2 | ASSLSGIGQF
TRBJ2-5 | TRBV2 | ASSGGLPAGTQY
TRBJ1-2 | TRBV7-3 | ASSRDGVNNYGYT
TRBJ2-2 | TRBV11-2 | ASSPTRLNTGELF
TRBJ2-6 | TRBV18 | ASSPVGAGANVLT
TRBJ2-3 | TRBV4-2 | ASSQAEDSARTDTQY
TRBJ1-4 | TRBV5-6 | ASSSYRTSIEEKLF
TRBJ1-2 | TRBV30 | AWIPRVGGRSYGYT
TRBJ2-1 | TRBV30 | AWSRTGHEQF
TRBJ2-5 | TRBV3-1/TRBV3-2 | ASSQGAPASGKTQY
TRBJ1-3 | TRBV3-1/TRBV3-2 | ASSQVVGQVWGAGNTIY
TRBJ1-1 | TRBV30 | AYSTVGTEAF
TRBJ2-3 | TRBV5-4 | ASSPYGTGSGDTQY
TRBJ2-5 | TRBV24-1 | ATGLGGGVQETQY
TRBJ2-5 | TRBV12-3/TRBV12-4 | ASRYQETQY
TRBJ1-4 | TRBV7-2 | ASSPGTGFYNEKLF
TRBJ1-5 | TRBV10-3 | AIRDNNQPQH
TRBJ1-2 | TRBV7-2 | ASSLSTGQNYGYT
TRBJ2-2 | TRBV4-1 | ASSLGQVFTGELF
TRBJ1-2 | TRBV12-3/TRBV12-4 | ASSPDRGRGYT
TRBJ1-2 | TRBV5-4 | ASSLDGGYGYT
TRBJ1-6 | TRBV18 | ASSSTGDRSPLH
TRBJ2-1 | TRBV19 | ASSRGSSYNEQF
TRBJ1-1 | TRBV28 | ASSRDLNTEAF
TRBJ2-1 | TRBV27 | ASRGQGRNGNEQF
TRBJ2-3 | TRBV28 | ASSSPASGGQY
TRBJ2-1 | TRBV5-1 | ASSFLAGTDEQF
TRBJ2-3 | TRBV7-3 | ASSLTRLTSTDTQY
TRBJ2-5 | TRBV6-6 | ASSTPLRDQKTQY
TRBJ1-1 | TRBV13 | ASSLVLAEAF
TRBJ2-3 | TRBV5-1 | ASTNRVGTDTQY
TRBJ1-1 | TRBV7-2 | ASSPGAEKTMNTEAF
TRBJ1-6 | TRBV9 | ASSVSSSSYNSPLH
TRBJ1-1 | TRBV6-2/TRBV6-3 | ASSLDRRNTEAF
TRBJ1-2 | TRBV2 | ASSASSGATNYGYT
TRBJ2-3 | TRBV25-1 | ASTGTGGSGRRY
TRBJ1-4 | TRBV6-2/TRBV6-3 | ASRPTGNEKLF
TRBJ1-2 | TRBV7-2 | ASSLRTERHGYT
TRBJ1-1 | TRBV2 | ASRVDGNTEAF